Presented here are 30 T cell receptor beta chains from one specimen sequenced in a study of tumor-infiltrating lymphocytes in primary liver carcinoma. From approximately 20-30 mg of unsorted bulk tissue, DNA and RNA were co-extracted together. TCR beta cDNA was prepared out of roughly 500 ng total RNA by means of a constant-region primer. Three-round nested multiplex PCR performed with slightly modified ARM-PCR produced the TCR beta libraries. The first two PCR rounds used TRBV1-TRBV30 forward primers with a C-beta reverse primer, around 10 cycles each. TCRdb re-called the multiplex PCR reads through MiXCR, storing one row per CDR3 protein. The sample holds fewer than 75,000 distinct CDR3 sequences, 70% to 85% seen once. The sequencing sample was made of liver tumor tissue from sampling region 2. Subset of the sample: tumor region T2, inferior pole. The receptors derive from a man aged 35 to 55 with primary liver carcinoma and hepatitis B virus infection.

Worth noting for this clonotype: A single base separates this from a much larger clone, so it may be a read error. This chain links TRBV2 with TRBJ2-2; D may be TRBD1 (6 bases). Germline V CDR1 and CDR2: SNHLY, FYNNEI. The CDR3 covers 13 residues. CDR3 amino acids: CASNRERAGELLF. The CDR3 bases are TGTGCCAGCAACAGGGAGAGGGCCGGGGAGCTGTTGTTT.

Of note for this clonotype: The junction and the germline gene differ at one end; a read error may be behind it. CDR3 DNA sequence: TGTGCAAGCAGCGAAGGGACAGGGAGAACCTACGAGCAGTTCTTC. Translating gives CASSEGTGRTYEQFF. The chain uses TRBV11-2 and TRBJ2-7, with 9 bases lining up with TRBD1. The DNA matches TRBJ2-1 better at its end, which makes the J call doubtful. CDR1 SGHAT and CDR2 FQNNGV come from the germline V gene. The CDR3 consists of 15 residues.

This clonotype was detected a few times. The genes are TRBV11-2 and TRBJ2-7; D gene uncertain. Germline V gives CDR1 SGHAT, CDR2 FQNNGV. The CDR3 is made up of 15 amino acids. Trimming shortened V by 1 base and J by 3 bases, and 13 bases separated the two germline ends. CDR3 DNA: TGTGCCAGCAGCTTAGGATCGGAACTGAACTACGAGCAGTACTTC. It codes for CASSLGSELNYEQYF.

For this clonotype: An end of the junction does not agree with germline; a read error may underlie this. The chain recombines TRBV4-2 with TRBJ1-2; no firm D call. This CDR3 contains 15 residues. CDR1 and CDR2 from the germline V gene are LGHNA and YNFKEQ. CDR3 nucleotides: TGTGCCAGCTGCCATGATATGGGCAAGGGTGGTGGCTACACCTTC. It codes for CASCHDMGKGGGYTF.

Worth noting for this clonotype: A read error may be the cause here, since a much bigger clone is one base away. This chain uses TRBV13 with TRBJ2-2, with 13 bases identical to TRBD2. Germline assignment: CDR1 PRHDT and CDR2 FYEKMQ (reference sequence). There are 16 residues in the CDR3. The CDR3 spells CASSLRLAGGPGKLFF. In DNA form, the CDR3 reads TGTGCCAGCAGCTTAAGACTAGCGGGAGGACCCGGGAAGCTGTTTTTT.

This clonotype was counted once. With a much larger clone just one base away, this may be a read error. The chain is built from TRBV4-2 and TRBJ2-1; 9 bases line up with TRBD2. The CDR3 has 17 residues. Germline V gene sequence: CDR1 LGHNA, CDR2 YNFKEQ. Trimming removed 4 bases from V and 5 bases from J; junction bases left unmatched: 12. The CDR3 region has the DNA TGTGCCAGCAGCCCTAGGTGTTCACTAGCGGGTAACAATGAGCAGTTCTTC. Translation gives CASSPRCSLAGNNEQFF.

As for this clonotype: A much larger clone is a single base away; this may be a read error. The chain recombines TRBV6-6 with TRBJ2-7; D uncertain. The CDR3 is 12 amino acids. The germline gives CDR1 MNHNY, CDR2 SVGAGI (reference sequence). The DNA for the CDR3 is TGTGCCAGCAGTCGTACCCTAGGCGAGCACTACTTC. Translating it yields CASSRTLGEHYF.

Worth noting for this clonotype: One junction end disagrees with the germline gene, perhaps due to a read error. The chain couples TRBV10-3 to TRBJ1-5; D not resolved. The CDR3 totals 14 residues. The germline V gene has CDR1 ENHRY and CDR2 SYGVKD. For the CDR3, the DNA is TGTGCCATCAGTGAGTATGAGGACGATCAGTCCCAACATTTT. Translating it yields CAISEYEDDQSQHF.

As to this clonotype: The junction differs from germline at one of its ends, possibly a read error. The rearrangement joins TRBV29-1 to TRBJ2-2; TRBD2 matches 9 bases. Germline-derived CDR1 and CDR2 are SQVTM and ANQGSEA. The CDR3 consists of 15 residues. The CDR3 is CSVGTSAASTWELFF. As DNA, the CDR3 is TGCAGCGTTGGGACTAGCGCGGCGAGCACCTGGGAGCTGTTTTTT.

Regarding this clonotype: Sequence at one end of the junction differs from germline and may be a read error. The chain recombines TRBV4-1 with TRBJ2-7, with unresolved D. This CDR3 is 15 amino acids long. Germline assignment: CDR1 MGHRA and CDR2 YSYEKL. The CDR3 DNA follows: TGTGCCTGCAGCCATGCCGGCAGTACCTCCTACGAGCAGTACTTC. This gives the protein CACSHAGSTSYEQYF.

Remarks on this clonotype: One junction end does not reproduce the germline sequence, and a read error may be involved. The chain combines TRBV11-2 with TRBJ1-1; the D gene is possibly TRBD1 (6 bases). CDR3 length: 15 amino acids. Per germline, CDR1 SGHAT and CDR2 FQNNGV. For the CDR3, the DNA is TGCGCCAGCAGCCAGGGGCATGGAAGAAACACTGAAGCTTTCTTT. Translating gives CASSQGHGRNTEAFF.

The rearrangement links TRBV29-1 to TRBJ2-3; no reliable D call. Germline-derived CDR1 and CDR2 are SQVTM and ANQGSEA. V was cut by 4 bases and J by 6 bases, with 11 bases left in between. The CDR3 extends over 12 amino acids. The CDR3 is CSVVTQADTQYF. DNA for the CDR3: TGCAGCGTTGTCACACAAGCTGATACGCAGTATTTT.

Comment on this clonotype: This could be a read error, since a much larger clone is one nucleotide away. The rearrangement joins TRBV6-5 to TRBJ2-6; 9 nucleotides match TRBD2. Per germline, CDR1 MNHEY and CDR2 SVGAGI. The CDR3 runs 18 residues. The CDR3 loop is CASSYSRGGPSGANALTF. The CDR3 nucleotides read TGTGCCAGCAGTTACTCGCGGGGGGGGCCCTCTGGGGCCAACGCCCTGACTTTC.

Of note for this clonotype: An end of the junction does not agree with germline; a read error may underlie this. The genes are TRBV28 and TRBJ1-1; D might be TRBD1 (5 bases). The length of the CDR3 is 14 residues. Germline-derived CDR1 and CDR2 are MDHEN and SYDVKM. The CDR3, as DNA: TGTGCCAGCGGTTTGGCGGGGGGATACACTGAAGCTTTCTTT. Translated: CASGLAGGYTEAFF.

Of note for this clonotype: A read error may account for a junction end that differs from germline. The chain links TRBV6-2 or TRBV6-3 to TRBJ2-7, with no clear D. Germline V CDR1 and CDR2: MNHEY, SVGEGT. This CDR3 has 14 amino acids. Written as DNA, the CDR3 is TGTGCCATCAGTTACGGGTCTCCACGGTACGAGCGGTACTTC. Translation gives CAISYGSPRYERYF.

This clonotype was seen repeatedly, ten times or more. The CDR3 here is CASSQEVRSRGYTF. Here the CDR3 DNA reads TGTGCCAGCAGCCAAGAAGTAAGGTCTCGGGGCTACACCTTC. The gene calls are TRBV4-2 and TRBJ1-2, with unresolved D. Trimming took off 0 bases at V and 8 bases at J, with 13 bases between the two ends. Germline CDR1 and CDR2: LGHNA and YNFKEQ. This CDR3 is built from 14 residues.

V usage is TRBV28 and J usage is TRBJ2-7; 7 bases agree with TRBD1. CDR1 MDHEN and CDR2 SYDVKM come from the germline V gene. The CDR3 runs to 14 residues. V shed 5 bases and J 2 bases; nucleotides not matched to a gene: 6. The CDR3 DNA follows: TGTGCCAGCAGTCCGACAGGGACACCCTACGAGCAGTACTTC. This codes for CASSPTGTPYEQYF.

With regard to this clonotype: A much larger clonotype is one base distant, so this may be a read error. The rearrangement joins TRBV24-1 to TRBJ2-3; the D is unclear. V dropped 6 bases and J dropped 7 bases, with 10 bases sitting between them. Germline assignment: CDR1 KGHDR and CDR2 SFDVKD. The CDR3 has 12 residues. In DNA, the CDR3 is TGTGCCACCAGTAGTAGGATCAATACGCAGTATTTT. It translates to CATSSRINTQYF.

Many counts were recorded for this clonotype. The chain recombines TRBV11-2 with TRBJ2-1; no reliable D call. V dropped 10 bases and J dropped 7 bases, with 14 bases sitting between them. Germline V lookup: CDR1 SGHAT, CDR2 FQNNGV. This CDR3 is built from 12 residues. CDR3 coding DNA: TGTGCCACATCGCCGATAGGGAATGAGCAGTTCTTC. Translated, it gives CATSPIGNEQFF.

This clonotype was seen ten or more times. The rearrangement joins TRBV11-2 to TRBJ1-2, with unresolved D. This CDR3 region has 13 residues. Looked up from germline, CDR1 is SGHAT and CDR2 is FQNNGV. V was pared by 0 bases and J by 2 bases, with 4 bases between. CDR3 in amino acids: CASSLEGNYGYTF. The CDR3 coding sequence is TGTGCCAGCAGCTTAGAGGGGAACTATGGCTACACCTTC.

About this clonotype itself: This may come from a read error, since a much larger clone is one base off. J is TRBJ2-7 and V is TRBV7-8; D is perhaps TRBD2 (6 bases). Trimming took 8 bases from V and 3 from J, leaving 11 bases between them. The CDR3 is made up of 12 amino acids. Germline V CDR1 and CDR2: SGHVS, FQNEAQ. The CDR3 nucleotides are TGTGCCAGCGGCGGGGACTTCTACGAGCAGTACTTC. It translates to CASGGDFYEQYF.

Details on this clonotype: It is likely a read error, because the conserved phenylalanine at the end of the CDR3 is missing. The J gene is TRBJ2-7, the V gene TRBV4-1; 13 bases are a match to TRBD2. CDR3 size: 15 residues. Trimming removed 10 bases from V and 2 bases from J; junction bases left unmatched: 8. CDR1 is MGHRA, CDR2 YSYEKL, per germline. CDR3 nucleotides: TGCGCCATCACGCCGGGGACTAGCGGGGCCTACGAGCAGTACTCC. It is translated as CAITPGTSGAYEQYS.

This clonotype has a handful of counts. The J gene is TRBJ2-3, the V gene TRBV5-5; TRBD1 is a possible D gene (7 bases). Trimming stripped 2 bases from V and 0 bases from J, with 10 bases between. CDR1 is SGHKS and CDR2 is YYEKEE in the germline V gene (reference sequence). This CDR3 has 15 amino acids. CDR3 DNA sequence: TGTGCCAGCAGCTTCAGGGGGGCTAGCACAGATACGCAGTATTTT. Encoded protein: CASSFRGASTDTQYF. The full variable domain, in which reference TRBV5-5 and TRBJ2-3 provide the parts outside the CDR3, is DAGVTQSPTHLIKTRGQQVTLRCSPISGHKSVSWYQQVLGQGPQFIFQYYEKEERGRGNFPDRFSARQFPNYSSELNVNALLLGDSALYLCASSFRGASTDTQYFGPGTRLTVL.

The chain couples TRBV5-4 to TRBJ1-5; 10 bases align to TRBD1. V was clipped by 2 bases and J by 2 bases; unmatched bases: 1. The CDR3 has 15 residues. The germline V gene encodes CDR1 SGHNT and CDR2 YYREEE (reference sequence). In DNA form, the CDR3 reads TGTGCCAGCAGCTTTGGGACAGGGGGCAATCAGCCCCAGCATTTT. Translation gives CASSFGTGGNQPQHF.

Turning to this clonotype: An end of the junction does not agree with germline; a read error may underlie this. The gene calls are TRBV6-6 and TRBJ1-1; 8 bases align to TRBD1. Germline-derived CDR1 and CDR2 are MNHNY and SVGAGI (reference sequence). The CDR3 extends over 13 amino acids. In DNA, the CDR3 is TGTGCCAGCAGCACAGGGGGGATTACTGAAGCTTTCTTC. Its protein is CASSTGGITEAFF.

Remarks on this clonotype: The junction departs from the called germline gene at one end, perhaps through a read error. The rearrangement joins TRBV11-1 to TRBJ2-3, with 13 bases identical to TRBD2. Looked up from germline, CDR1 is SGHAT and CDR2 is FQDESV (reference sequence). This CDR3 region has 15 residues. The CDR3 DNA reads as TGCGCCCGCAGCTCCTGGACTAGCGGGAGCAATACGCAGTATTTT. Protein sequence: CARSSWTSGSNTQYF.

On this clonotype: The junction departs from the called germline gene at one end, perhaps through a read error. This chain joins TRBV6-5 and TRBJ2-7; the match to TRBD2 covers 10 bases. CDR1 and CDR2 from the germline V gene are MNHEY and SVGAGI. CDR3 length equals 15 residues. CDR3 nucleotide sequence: TGTGTCAGCAGTCTAGCGGGAGTCCGACCCTACGAGCGGTACTTC. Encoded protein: CVSSLAGVRPYERYF.

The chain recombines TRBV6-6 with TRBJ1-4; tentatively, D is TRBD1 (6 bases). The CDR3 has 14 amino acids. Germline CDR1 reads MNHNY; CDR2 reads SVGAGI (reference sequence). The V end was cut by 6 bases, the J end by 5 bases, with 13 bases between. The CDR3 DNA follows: TGTGCCAGCAGCCAAGGACAGCAAAATGAAAAACTGTTTTTT. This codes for CASSQGQQNEKLFF.

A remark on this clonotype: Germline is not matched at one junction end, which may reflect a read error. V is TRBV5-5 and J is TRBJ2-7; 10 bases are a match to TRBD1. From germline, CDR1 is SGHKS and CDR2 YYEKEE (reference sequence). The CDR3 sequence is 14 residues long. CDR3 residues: CASNFRDRGYEQCF. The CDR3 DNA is TGTGCCAGCAATTTCCGGGACAGGGGTTACGAGCAGTGCTTC.

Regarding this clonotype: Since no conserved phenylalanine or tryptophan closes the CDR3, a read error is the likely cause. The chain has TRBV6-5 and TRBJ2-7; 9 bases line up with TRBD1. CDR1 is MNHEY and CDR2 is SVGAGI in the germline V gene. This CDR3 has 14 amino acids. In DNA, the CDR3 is TGTGCTAGCTCCTCCGGGACAGGGTATAACGAGCAGTACCTC. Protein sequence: CASSSGTGYNEQYL.